This is a list of T cell receptor beta chains from one sample in a study of blood T cell repertoires in COVID-19. Data came from immunoSEQ multiplex PCR; TCRdb stores just in-frame clones and leaves some out. The data contain 120,000 or so clones, roughly 77% of them seen just once; the ten biggest clones take up roughly 16%. Material for sequencing was peripheral blood. These receptors originate from a man aged 55 to 70 with active or convalescent COVID-19. The CDR3 runs from the conserved cysteine through the conserved F or W. Fields, in order: CDR3 DNA, CDR3 protein, CDR3 length, clone size, D gene, V gene, J gene. D genes are given only for firm matches. Clone size appears in some rows only: once, few, many, or a class for an expanded clone.

TGTGCCAGCAGCCCACTGACTAGCGGGCCTAGCACAGATACGCAGTATTTT	CASSPLTSGPSTDTQYF	17	NA	TRBD2	TRBV7-9	TRBJ2-3
TGTGCCAGCAGCTTGAGAGGGAGCAATCAGCCCCAGCATTTT	CASSLRGSNQPQHF	14	few	NA	TRBV5-4	TRBJ1-5
TGTGCCAGCAGCCCCCGCGGGGGCAGCTCCTACAATGAGCAGTTCTTC	CASSPRGGSSYNEQFF	16	NA	NA	TRBV7-6	TRBJ2-1
TGTGCCAGCAGTTTAAGGTCGGCGGGATACTACGAGCAGTACTTC	CASSLRSAGYYEQYF	15	NA	NA	TRBV28	TRBJ2-7
TGTGCCAGCAGCAGGCAGGTGGACTACGAGCAGTACTTC	CASSRQVDYEQYF	13	NA	NA	TRBV11-3	TRBJ2-7
TGTGCCAGCAGCCAACTTACTAGCGGGGCCTACAATGAGCAGTTCTTC	CASSQLTSGAYNEQFF	16	NA	TRBD2	TRBV6-2/TRBV6-3	TRBJ2-1
TGTGCCAGCAGGGATGACAATTACGAGCAGTACTTC	CASRDDNYEQYF	12	NA	NA	TRBV7-2	TRBJ2-7
TGCGCCAGCAGCCAAGAAGGGGATCGCGGCACTGAAGCTTTCTTT	CASSQEGDRGTEAFF	15	NA	NA	TRBV4-1	TRBJ1-1
TGTGCCAGCAGGGGACAGGGGGCCAATGAGCAGTTCTTC	CASRGQGANEQFF	13	NA	TRBD1	TRBV28	TRBJ2-1
TGTGCCAGCAGCCCTGACGGATCACTAGCGGCGAGCTCCTACAATGAGCAGTTCTTC	CASSPDGSLAASSYNEQFF	19	NA	TRBD2	TRBV7-8	TRBJ2-1